The entry that follows covers one T cell receptor beta chain sequence. The sample belongs to a study of shared clonotypes between healthy human individuals. Trimming removed 8 bases at V and 7 bases at J, with 9 bases between. Germline V gives CDR1 WNHNN, CDR2 SYGVQD (reference sequence). This CDR3 has 11 amino acids. It was at deep level that the assay was run. Across several immunoSEQ plates, the genomic DNA of each subset was split evenly. Sequencing used immunoSEQ multiplex PCR; TCRdb keeps in-frame clones, though not all of them. The sample consists of around 510,000 clones, 70% to 80% of them appearing once.

This chain connects TRBV10-1 to TRBJ2-1, with TRBD2 as a possible D gene (5 bases). The receptor comes from a woman aged 40 to 50 in good health. Some clones in this sample may be carry-over from other donors' samples. The sample comprised PBMCs. CDR3 DNA sequence: TGCGCCAGCTGCACTAGGAATGAGCAGTTCTTC. This encodes CASCTRNEQFF.